This T cell receptor beta chain emerged from a study of blood T cell repertoires in COVID-19 (dated by TCRdb to the early 2020s). The study in broad terms: Collaborator samples came from the United States, Italy and Spain and covered acute and convalescent phases of COVID-19. The prospective study material was composed of cDNA or gDNA derived from T cells, B-cell-depleted T cells, or PBMCs. Where available, HLA class I and class II types were obtained from metadata supplied by the sample provider rather than from assay-based typing. A de-identified subject ID, COVID-19 status, age in years and sex were almost always included in the sample metadata. The samples were drawn from two sources: the first 160 participants of the ongoing ImmuneRACE study, and fewer than 1,500 subjects contributed by 6 global collaborators. Deeply sampled blood TCRbeta repertoires from subjects exposed to, actively infected with, or recovered from COVID-19 were included in the dataset. A freely available public database, intended as a resource for researchers studying the immune response to SARS-CoV-2, is where the repertoires were released. Study-wide findings and limitations: The amount of clinical and demographic metadata varied by source and participant and was provided uncurated.

Reading from cysteine to phenylalanine, the CDR3 counts 15 amino acids. Only the CDR3 part of the read is kept: 45 bases, read in frame from the first base. According to the germline V gene, CDR1 reads KGHSH and CDR2 reads LQKENI. From V the trimming removes 6 bases and from J it removes 2 bases, while the gene matches leave 10 bases of the junction unaccounted for. One collaborating source in Seattle enrolled patients during active infection and followed them longitudinally through the course of disease. Collaborating institutions collected whole blood in K2EDTA tubes following their own protocols. For TCRbeta analysis, collaborators shipped samples as frozen whole blood, isolated PBMCs, or DNA extracted from either of those sample types. This clone was seen more than once but under ten times. Its antigen is still unknown. There are no base qualities to consult, and no much larger clone falls within one base.

TCRbeta CDR3 regions were amplified from genomic DNA by means of the immunoSEQ Assay, a bias-controlled multiplex PCR. The authors' analysis ran thus. Within the assay, amplification of reference gene primers was used to estimate how many nucleated cells each sample contained. Sequence reads were collapsed and filtered to measure the absolute abundance of every unique TCRbeta CDR3 rearrangement. For each sample, productive Simpson clonality was calculated by taking the square root of Simpson's diversity index across productive rearrangements. In its TCRdb copy, this immuneACCESS table keeps in-frame sequences only and misses some clones. Where compared with another copy, unresolved V genes explain less than half of these, and the others have no known cause. The V and J calls and clone size come from that table; D and trimming were worked out from the DNA. The sample includes 270,000 or so clones, with 80% to 90% observed a single time. The ten most abundant clones make up more than 10% of the sample.

The specimen was peripheral blood. The receptor was isolated from a woman aged 30 to 39 with COVID-19, enrolled during active disease. Recombination linked TRBV18 to TRBJ2-7; a stretch of 7 junction bases matches TRBD2. This receptor has the CDR3 CASSTDGGGPYEQYF. The nucleotide sequence is TGTGCCAGCTCGACCGATGGGGGGGGACCCTACGAGCAGTACTTC.